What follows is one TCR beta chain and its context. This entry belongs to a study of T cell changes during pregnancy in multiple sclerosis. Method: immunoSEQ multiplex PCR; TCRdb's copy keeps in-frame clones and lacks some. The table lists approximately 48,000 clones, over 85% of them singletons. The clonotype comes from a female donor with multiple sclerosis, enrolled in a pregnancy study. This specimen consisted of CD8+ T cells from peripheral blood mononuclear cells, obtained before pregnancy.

The CDR3 is CAISERAGTGTYEQYF. The CDR3, as DNA: TGTGCCATCAGTGAACGTGCCGGGACAGGAACCTACGAGCAGTACTTC. The chain employs TRBV10-3 and TRBJ2-7; 8 bases are a match to TRBD1. The CDR3 contains 16 residues. With 3 bases clipped from V and 2 bases from J, the junction kept 9 bases outside the gene matches. In germline, CDR1 is ENHRY, CDR2 SYGVKD.